This T cell receptor (beta chain) was sequenced in a study of cytomegalovirus exposure and HLA in healthy donors. V lost 1 base, J lost 15 bases, and 10 bases lay in between. The V gene's germline CDR1 is SGHAT and CDR2 FQNNGV. The CDR3 sequence is 11 residues long. PCR involved 60 Vbeta and 13 Jbeta primers. Clones were sequenced by immunoSEQ multiplex PCR, and TCRdb holds only the in-frame ones, with some missing. The sample records 70,000 to 100,000 clones, roughly 69% being singletons. Notes on the study in general: The CMV antigen specificity of a few CMV-associated chains was confirmed through in vitro analysis. Later work found most CMV-associated TCR beta chains apparently HLA-restricted. It was reportedly the case that the classifier diagnosed cytomegalovirus status with high specificity and sensitivity. Some TCR beta chains (about 170 of them) were listed as cytomegalovirus-associated.

Concerning this clone itself: Its antigen is not identified.

The clonotype was recovered from a man aged 45-65 years in good health and CMV-seronegative. The chain employs TRBV11-2 and TRBJ2-1; weak D call: TRBD2 (6 bases). Sequenced sample: PBMCs. The CDR3 is CASSLAGDRFF. As DNA, the CDR3 is TGTGCCAGCAGCTTAGCGGGGGATCGGTTCTTC.